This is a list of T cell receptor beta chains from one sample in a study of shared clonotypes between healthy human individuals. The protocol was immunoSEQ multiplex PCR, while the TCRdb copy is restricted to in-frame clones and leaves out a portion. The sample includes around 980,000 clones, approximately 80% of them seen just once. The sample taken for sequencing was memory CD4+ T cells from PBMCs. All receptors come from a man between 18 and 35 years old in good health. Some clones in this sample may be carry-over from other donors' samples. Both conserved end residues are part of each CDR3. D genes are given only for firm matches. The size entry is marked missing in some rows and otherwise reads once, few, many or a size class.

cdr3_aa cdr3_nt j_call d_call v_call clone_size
CASSVDVFGETQYF TGTGCCAGCAGCGTAGATGTTTTTGGGGAGACCCAGTACTTC TRBJ2-5 . TRBV9 .
CASSVVQDGYTF TGTGCCAGCAGCGTAGTACAGGATGGCTACACCTTC TRBJ1-2 . TRBV9 .
CASSGATEAFF TGTGCCAGCTCGGGCGCCACTGAAGCTTTCTTT TRBJ1-1 . TRBV5-5 .
CASRKDGNQPQHF TGTGCCAGTAGGAAAGACGGCAATCAGCCCCAGCATTTT TRBJ1-5 . TRBV6-5 .
CASSITGTGVYEQYF TGTGCCAGTAGTATTACCGGGACAGGGGTCTACGAGCAGTACTTC TRBJ2-7 TRBD1 TRBV19 .
CASSNRDQETQYF TGTGCCAGCAGCAACCGGGATCAAGAGACCCAGTACTTC TRBJ2-5 . TRBV4-2 .
CASSIENTIYF TGTGCCAGTAGTATCGAGAACACCATATATTTT TRBJ1-3 . TRBV19 .
CASSPSSGGYNQPQHF TGTGCCAGCAGCCCCTCGTCGGGGGGGTACAATCAGCCCCAGCATTTT TRBJ1-5 . TRBV4-2 .
CSAQPPYEQYF TGCAGTGCTCAACCCCCCTACGAGCAGTACTTC TRBJ2-7 . TRBV20-1 .
CASSQLPGHRNEKLFF TGTGCCAGCAGTCAATTACCGGGACACCGGAATGAAAAACTGTTTTTT TRBJ1-4 . TRBV27 few
CASSRRASYEQYF TGTGCCAGCAGCCGCAGGGCCTCCTACGAGCAGTACTTC TRBJ2-7 . TRBV7-2 .
CASRPAYSGNTIYF TGTGCCAGCAGGCCGGCCTACTCTGGAAACACCATATATTTT TRBJ1-3 . TRBV6-5 .
CASSLLSALVGDGYGYTF TGTGCCAGCAGTTTACTCTCCGCCCTGGTGGGGGATGGCTATGGCTACACCTTC TRBJ1-2 . TRBV28 .
CASSMEWQGSGFRGELFF TGTGCCAGTAGTATGGAGTGGCAGGGCTCCGGGTTTCGGGGGGAGCTGTTTTTT TRBJ2-2 . TRBV19 once
CASSLAREQETQYF TGTGCCAGCAGCTTGGCGAGAGAACAAGAGACCCAGTACTTC TRBJ2-5 . TRBV7-2 .
CSVNPYGYTF TGCAGCGTTAACCCCTATGGCTACACCTTC TRBJ1-2 . TRBV29-1 .
CASRLTGGGDEQFF TGTGCCAGCAGGTTGACAGGGGGCGGCGATGAGCAGTTCTTC TRBJ2-1 TRBD1 TRBV6-6 few
CASSRGPGGSYEQYF TGCGCCAGCAGCCGAGGACCCGGGGGCTCCTACGAGCAGTACTTC TRBJ2-7 . TRBV4-1 many
CASSPLGVAGYNEQFF TGTGCCAGCAGCCCCCTAGGGGTAGCGGGGTACAATGAGCAGTTCTTC TRBJ2-1 TRBD2 TRBV11-3 few
CASRGQSVDTQYF TGTGCCAGCAGGGGACAGTCAGTGGATACGCAGTATTTT TRBJ2-3 TRBD1 TRBV2 once
CASSLGQGKLFF TGTGCCAGCAGCCTAGGACAGGGTAAACTGTTTTTT TRBJ1-4 TRBD1 TRBV7-9 .
CAWRGTSGVSSYNEQFF TGTGCCTGGAGGGGGACTAGCGGGGTGAGCTCCTACAATGAGCAGTTCTTC TRBJ2-1 TRBD2 TRBV30 .
CASSPAGRGTGNTIYF TGTGCCAGCTCGCCGGCGGGCAGGGGGACTGGAAACACCATATATTTT TRBJ1-3 TRBD1 TRBV18 once
CASSVLLGTGAYNEQFF TGTGCCAGCAGTGTCCTACTAGGGACAGGGGCCTACAATGAGCAGTTCTTC TRBJ2-1 TRBD1 TRBV6-1 .
CSARTGDTQYF TGCAGTGCGAGGACTGGAGATACGCAGTATTTT TRBJ2-3 . TRBV20-1 .